A single sample gave rise to the 10 T cell receptor beta chains below, sequenced in a study of T cells in localized non-small cell lung cancer. Libraries were prepared by immunoSEQ multiplex PCR; TCRdb keeps only in-frame clonotypes and omits some of them. This sample has about 23,000 clones; 90% occur once, and the top ten carry less than 9%. This material consisted of peripheral blood, taken before any cancer treatment. The receptors here all came from a woman aged 35-75 years with stage I lung adenocarcinoma.

The chain employs TRBV27 and TRBJ1-4; D perhaps matches TRBD1 (6 bases). The CDR3 length is 14 residues. V lost 0 bases, J lost 8 bases, and 10 bases lay in between. In germline, CDR1 is MNHEY, CDR2 SMNVEV (reference sequence). The CDR3 sequence: CASSLSEGDEKLFF. CDR3 DNA: TGTGCCAGCAGTTTATCCGAGGGGGACGAAAAACTGTTTTTT.

This chain connects TRBV30 to TRBJ2-5; 8 bases fit TRBD1. This CDR3 comprises 15 residues. The ends lost 4 bases at V and 2 bases at J; junction bases unmatched: 9. Germline V gene sequence: CDR1 GTSNPN, CDR2 SVGIG (reference sequence). The CDR3 reads CAWNEGRGLQETQYF. Written as DNA, the CDR3 is TGTGCCTGGAATGAGGGCAGGGGGCTTCAAGAGACCCAGTACTTC.

The chain recombines TRBV30 with TRBJ1-1; possibly TRBD1 for D (6 bases). Deletions cut 5 bases from V and 3 bases from J, with 13 bases between. The V gene's germline CDR1 is GTSNPN and CDR2 SVGIG (reference sequence). This CDR3 has 13 amino acids. DNA for the CDR3: TGTGCCTGGGAGGCAGGGGCTTACACTGAAGCTTTCTTT. This codes for CAWEAGAYTEAFF.

The V and J genes are TRBV6-6 and TRBJ2-7; D could derive from TRBD1 or TRBD2 (5 bases each). V lost 7 bases, J lost 0 bases, and 16 bases lay in between. There are 15 residues in the CDR3. CDR1 MNHNY and CDR2 SVGAGI come from the germline V gene (reference sequence). The CDR3 loop reads CASNGRGAGSYEQYF. DNA for the CDR3: TGTGCCAGCAACGGGCGAGGGGCGGGCTCCTACGAGCAGTACTTC.

J is TRBJ2-3 and V is TRBV27; D gene uncertain. Between the trimmed V and J ends, which lost 3 bases and 0 bases, there was a span of 7 bases. The CDR3 loop spans 14 amino acids. Per the germline V gene, CDR1 is MNHEY and CDR2 is SMNVEV (reference sequence). CDR3 sequence reads: CASSFSDSTDTQYF. The DNA for the CDR3 is TGTGCCAGCAGTTTCTCGGACAGCACAGATACGCAGTATTTT.

V gene TRBV11-3 combines with J gene TRBJ2-3; possibly TRBD2 for D (6 bases). The CDR3 covers 16 residues. Trimming pared 3 bases from V and 4 bases from J, leaving 17 bases between. Germline V CDR1 and CDR2: SGHNT, YENEEA. CDR3 region: CASSLSGGARADTQYF. The CDR3 coding sequence is TGTGCCAGCAGCTTGTCTGGCGGGGCCCGGGCAGATACGCAGTATTTT.

The chain combines TRBV6-8 with TRBJ2-7, with 8 nucleotides matching TRBD1. The V gene end was trimmed by 7 bases and the J gene end by 4 bases; junction bases not matched to a gene: 12. CDR3 length: 15 residues. Germline V gives CDR1 MNHGY, CDR2 SAAAGT. The CDR3 here is CASTSLGQGSYEQYF. CDR3 coding DNA: TGTGCCAGCACGTCTCTTGGACAGGGATCTTACGAGCAGTACTTC.

The rearrangement uses TRBV1 and TRBJ1-2. TRBV1 is classified as a pseudogene. The CDR3 is 15 residues long. For the CDR3, the DNA is TGCACCAGCAGCAACGGCGTGCGAAAGACCTATGGCTACACCTTC. Protein product: CTSSNGVRKTYGYTF.

This clone was picked up one time. J is TRBJ1-5 and V is TRBV6-5; perhaps TRBD1 as D (6 bases). V was cut by 2 bases and J by 1 base, with 9 bases left in between. This CDR3 region has 15 residues. CDR1 and CDR2 from the germline V gene are MNHEY and SVGAGI. This CDR3 is CASSYARGSNQPQHF. CDR3 sequence (DNA): TGTGCCAGCAGTTACGCCAGGGGAAGCAATCAGCCCCAGCATTTT.

As regards this clone: Other DNA sequences within the sample encode an identical CDR3. The rearrangement joins TRBV2 to TRBJ1-5, with D perhaps matching TRBD1 (5 bases). V lost 5 bases and J lost 4, with 12 bases in between. CDR1 SNHLY and CDR2 FYNNEI come from the germline V gene. The CDR3 is made up of 14 amino acids. CDR3 loop: CASSYSRGNQPQHF. The CDR3 DNA sequence: TGTGCCAGCAGTTATAGCCGGGGGAATCAGCCCCAGCATTTT. Together with reference TRBV2 and TRBJ1-5, the CDR3 gives the full variable domain: EPEVTQTPSHQVTQMGQEVILRCVPISNHLYFYWYRQILGQKVEFLVSFYNNEISEKSEIFDDQFSVERPDGSNFTLKIRSTKLEDSAMYFCASSYSRGNQPQHFGDGTRLSIL.